This T cell receptor (beta chain) emerged from a study of T cell changes during pregnancy in multiple sclerosis. V trimming: 5 bases; J trimming: 8 bases; junction bases outside the gene matches: 11. The V gene's germline CDR1 is SGHTA and CDR2 FQGNSA. This CDR3 has 14 amino acids. Sequenced by immunoSEQ multiplex PCR; TCRdb stores in-frame clones only, minus some. The sample holds about 69,000 clones, around 90% seen once. The source material was CD4+ T cells from peripheral blood mononuclear cells, sampled in the third trimester of pregnancy. V usage is TRBV7-2 and J usage is TRBJ1-2; 7 bases align to TRBD1. The clonotype originates from a female donor in good health, enrolled as a control in a pregnancy study. CDR3 loop: CASSTRTGRVGYTF. The CDR3 coding sequence is TGTGCCAGCAGCACCCGGACAGGCCGAGTAGGCTACACCTTC. Combining the CDR3 with reference TRBV7-2 and TRBJ1-2 gives the whole variable domain GAGVSQSPSNKVTEKGKDVELRCDPISGHTALYWYRQSLGQGLEFLIYFQGNSAPDKSGLPSDRFSAERTGGSVSTLTIQRTQQEDSAVYLCASSTRTGRVGYTFGSGTRLTVV.